This T cell receptor (beta chain) was sequenced in a study of cytomegalovirus exposure and HLA in healthy donors. Study information: Inside one of the first data releases sat about 85 million unique TCRs taken from HLA-typed donors. Study-level results: A previous analysis found most TCR beta V segments productive roughly 87% or roughly 30% of the time. Relative to the roughly 690-donor mean, N-insertions were reportedly fewer in an Asian-associated ancestry cluster in a later analysis.

Use of 60 Vbeta and 13 Jbeta primers characterized the PCR. Sequenced by immunoSEQ multiplex PCR; TCRdb stores in-frame clones only, minus some. The sample lists about 90,000 clones; approximately 71% were seen once. In the case of this clone: Its matching antigen is unknown.

The V gene lost 3 bases and the J gene lost 6 bases, with 8 bases spanning the gap. The germline V gene encodes CDR1 GTSNPN and CDR2 SVGIG (reference sequence). This CDR3 contains 11 residues. J is TRBJ1-2 and V is TRBV30; no reliable D call. The receptor comes from a young woman in good health and CMV-seropositive. Sequenced input: PBMCs. The CDR3 nucleotides read TGTGCCTGGAGCCCGGGAAATGGCTACACCTTC. Amino acids: CAWSPGNGYTF.